This T cell receptor (beta chain) was retrieved from a study of CD8 T cells in ankylosing spondylitis. TCRdb re-analysed the 5' RACE reads in MiXCR, keeping a single row per CDR3 protein. The table records about 240,000 distinct CDR3 sequences, over 9.5% of them present only once. Points from the study as a whole: A CD8+ phenotype characterized the disease-linked clones, which were relatively rare in peripheral blood.

Turning to this clonotype: As yet, its antigen is unknown.

V gave up 0 bases and J gave up 5 bases; unmatched junction bases: 6. The CDR3 totals 14 residues. CDR1 and CDR2 from the germline V gene are DFQATT and SNEGSKA (reference sequence). The chain uses TRBV20-1 and TRBJ2-7, with TRBD2 identical over 8 bases. Sequencing was carried out using blood, either unsorted or a sorted T cell fraction (not recorded which). The TCR sequence derives from a male donor with ankylosing spondylitis or in good health (not recorded which). The chain's CDR3 is CSARDPGRVDEQYF. The CDR3 DNA is TGCAGTGCTAGAGATCCCGGGAGGGTCGACGAGCAGTACTTC.